This T cell receptor beta chain was sequenced during a study of blood T cell repertoires in COVID-19. About the study: COVID-19 samples collected from the United States, Italy and Spain covered acute and convalescent phases. Sources were T cells, B-cell-depleted T cells, or PBMCs; the material itself was cDNA or gDNA.

Original processing notes: Reference gene primer amplification yielded estimated nucleated cell counts. The assay was immunoSEQ multiplex PCR, and TCRdb's table has in-frame clones only and misses some. V, J and clone size are those of that table, while D and trimming were read from the DNA. The sample includes 65,000 to 90,000 clones, roughly 86% of them seen just once. The J segment lost 5 bases and the V segment lost 3 bases, leaving 11 bases of the junction unmatched. Germline V lookup: CDR1 KGHDR, CDR2 SFDVKD. CDR3 length: 16 residues. The sequence was collected from a woman older than 75 in a cohort sampled during active or convalescent COVID-19. The chain recombines TRBV24-1 with TRBJ1-2; TRBD1 matches 7 bases. Sequencing input: peripheral blood. The CDR3 DNA follows: TGTGCCACCAGTGATCCGACCCGGCAGGGGGTTTATGGCTACACCTTC. Its protein product is CATSDPTRQGVYGYTF.